This section outlines one T cell receptor (beta chain) sequence together with its context. PCR involved 60 Vbeta and 13 Jbeta primers. Sequencing was performed with immunoSEQ multiplex PCR; in TCRdb, only in-frame clones are kept and a portion is missing. The table lists roughly 60,000 clones. The data were obtained in a study of cytomegalovirus exposure and HLA in healthy donors. Looked up from germline, CDR1 is LGHNA and CDR2 is YSLEER. This CDR3 is built from 17 residues. V lost 3 bases and J lost 0, with 16 bases in between. The chain uses TRBV4-3 and TRBJ2-3; TRBD2 is a possible D gene (6 bases). Sequenced sample: PBMCs. The source of this sequence is a male donor in good health and CMV-seronegative. The CDR3 nucleotides are TGCGCCAGCAGCCAGGGGAGTGCGGGATCTAGCACAGATACGCAGTATTTT. As protein: CASSQGSAGSSTDTQYF.